The 32 T cell receptor beta chains given below trace back to one sample, sequenced in a study of beta chain features in type 1 diabetes. Study-wide results and caveats: Shorter TCRB CDR3s, moderately but significantly so, marked every one of the four CD4+ subsets in Type 1 diabetes patients.

Expressed TCRB transcripts were sequenced because the entire RNA isolate underwent reverse transcription. The assay was immunoSEQ multiplex PCR, and TCRdb's table has in-frame clones only and misses some. The data hold under 250,000 clones, with approximately 14% observed a single time. Their antigen targets remain unknown. Sequenced sample: naive CD4+ T cells from blood. Source of these receptors: a man aged 30-40 years with type 1 diabetes.

The gene calls are TRBV25-1 and TRBJ1-1; tentative D call: TRBD1 (6 bases). This CDR3 is 11 amino acids long. The V gene's germline CDR1 is MGHDK and CDR2 SYGVNS. Trimming removed 3 bases at V and 10 bases at J, with 9 bases between. The chain's CDR3 is CASSDRGAAFF. In nucleotides, the CDR3 is TGTGCCAGCAGTGACAGGGGTGCAGCTTTCTTT.

This clone was counted only a few times. The chain employs TRBV18 and TRBJ2-3; 8 bases align to TRBD2. Germline CDR1 reads KGHSH; CDR2 reads LQKENI. The CDR3 has 16 amino acids. V lost 3 bases and J lost 6; bases outside the gene matches: 11. CDR3 bases: TGTGCCAGCTCACCCGCACTAGCGGAGGGGCTTGATACGCAGTATTTT. Translating it yields CASSPALAEGLDTQYF. Combining the CDR3 with reference TRBV18 and TRBJ2-3 gives the whole variable domain NAGVMQNPRHLVRRRGQEARLRCSPMKGHSHVYWYRQLPEEGLKFMVYLQKENIIDESGMPKERFSAEFPKEGPSILRIQQVVRGDSAAYFCASSPALAEGLDTQYFGPGTRLTVL.

The V gene is TRBV11-2, the J gene TRBJ2-7; perhaps TRBD2 as D (6 bases). The germline CDR1 and CDR2 sequences are SGHAT and FQNNGV. The CDR3 is made up of 15 amino acids. Trimming shortened V by 0 bases and J by 3 bases, and 12 bases separated the two germline ends. CDR3 bases: TGTGCCAGCAGCTTAGAATGGGAGGATTACTACGAGCAGTACTTC. Amino acids: CASSLEWEDYYEQYF.

This clone occurred a few times. The rearrangement uses TRBV7-9 and TRBJ2-1; TRBD1 matches 9 bases. V shed 5 bases, J shed 6 bases, and the junction held 11 bases outside the gene matches. Germline CDR1 SEHNR, CDR2 FQNEAQ (reference sequence). The CDR3 spans 16 residues. CDR3 amino acids: CASSTAAGTGSNEQFF. DNA for the CDR3: TGTGCCAGCAGCACGGCCGCCGGGACAGGGTCCAATGAGCAGTTCTTC.

There are a few counts of this clone. This sequence joins TRBV15 and TRBJ2-2; TRBD1 might be the D (6 bases). Trimming left V 5 bases short and J 7 bases short, with 20 bases between. Germline V gene sequence: CDR1 LNHNV, CDR2 YYDKDF (reference sequence). This CDR3 spans 16 amino acids. The CDR3 protein is CATSVGDTASGGELFF. As DNA, the CDR3 is TGTGCCACCAGCGTAGGGGACACGGCCTCCGGCGGGGAGCTGTTTTTT.

The chain joins TRBV5-1 to TRBJ1-6; 9 bases are shared with TRBD1. V shed 5 bases and J 10 bases; nucleotides not matched to a gene: 10. The CDR3 runs 15 residues. The germline gives CDR1 SGHRS, CDR2 YFSETQ. The CDR3 here is CASSWSGQGSSPLHF. The CDR3 nucleotides are TGCGCCAGCAGTTGGTCGGGACAGGGCTCCTCACCCCTCCACTTT.

The chain has TRBV30 and TRBJ1-2; TRBD1 matches at 7 bases. The CDR3 sequence is 15 residues long. J lost 3 bases, V lost 8 bases, and 15 bases had no gene match. Germline CDR1 GTSNPN, CDR2 SVGIG (reference sequence). For the CDR3, the DNA is TGTGCCGGCCCCTCCCGGGACAGAACCGACTATGGCTACACCTTC. This translates into CAGPSRDRTDYGYTF.

In this sample, this clone turned up a few times. This chain connects TRBV10-3 to TRBJ2-3; 8 positions agree with TRBD2. The junction had 6 bases not matched to a gene; V was cut back by 3 bases and J by 4 bases. In germline, CDR1 is ENHRY, CDR2 SYGVKD. The CDR3 spans 15 residues. CDR3 sequence reads: CAISEAGEGSDTQYF. CDR3 coding DNA: TGTGCCATCAGTGAAGCGGGAGAGGGGTCAGATACGCAGTATTTT.

The genes are TRBV19 and TRBJ1-1; D call uncertain. From germline, CDR1 is LNHDA and CDR2 SQIVND (reference sequence). V was clipped by 3 bases and J by 2 bases, with 7 bases between them. The CDR3 runs 13 residues. The CDR3 region has the DNA TGTGCCAGTAGTATCATCGGTAACACTGAAGCTTTCTTT. Its translation: CASSIIGNTEAFF.

This clone was counted a few times. The rearrangement joins TRBV6-6 to TRBJ1-2, with 10 bases that match TRBD1. Germline V CDR1 and CDR2: MNHNY, SVGAGI (reference sequence). The CDR3 is 15 amino acids. Trimming at V came to 4 bases and at J to 6 bases, leaving 8 bases not matched to a gene. CDR3 in amino acids: CASSFQGQGWNGYTF. In nucleotides, the CDR3 is TGTGCCAGCAGTTTTCAGGGACAGGGGTGGAATGGCTACACCTTC.

This clone came up a few times. The chain carries TRBV18 and TRBJ2-5, with D perhaps matching TRBD1 (6 bases). The germline V gene encodes CDR1 KGHSH and CDR2 LQKENI. V gave up 3 bases and J gave up 0 bases, with 8 bases separating them. The CDR3 contains 14 residues. Here the CDR3 DNA reads TGTGCCAGCTCACCGGACAGCTACCAAGAGACCCAGTACTTC. It is translated as CASSPDSYQETQYF.

The chain employs TRBV25-1 and TRBJ2-3; 9 bases agree with TRBD2. The germline V gene encodes CDR1 MGHDK and CDR2 SYGVNS. V dropped 5 bases and J dropped 0; count of bases not matched to a gene: 6. This CDR3 contains 16 residues. The CDR3 sequence is CASSPGLAMSTDTQYF. DNA for the CDR3: TGTGCCAGCAGTCCAGGACTAGCGATGAGCACAGATACGCAGTATTTT. Full variable domain (remainder filled in from reference TRBV25-1 and TRBJ2-3): EADIYQTPRYLVIGTGKKITLECSQTMGHDKMYWYQQDPGMELHLIHYSYGVNSTEKGDLSSESTVSRIRTEHFPLTLESARPSHTSQYLCASSPGLAMSTDTQYFGPGTRLTVL.

This clone has a handful of counts. The chain is built from TRBV30 and TRBJ2-5; TRBD2 matches 9 bases. CDR1 and CDR2 from the germline V gene are GTSNPN and SVGIG (reference sequence). V lost 3 bases and J lost 4; bases outside the gene matches: 0. There are 12 residues in the CDR3. The CDR3 DNA is TGTGCCTGGAGGCGGGGGGGAGAGACCCAGTACTTC. It yields the protein CAWRRGGETQYF.

Only a few counts were recorded for this clone. The chain joins TRBV18 to TRBJ1-5; D call uncertain. From germline, CDR1 is KGHSH and CDR2 LQKENI. The V gene lost 6 bases and the J gene lost 0 bases, with 18 bases spanning the gap. CDR3 length: 17 amino acids. The CDR3 protein is CASSVAPVTSSNQPQHF. In nucleotides, the CDR3 is TGTGCCAGCTCTGTTGCCCCAGTTACGTCTAGCAATCAGCCCCAGCATTTT.

This clone was detected a few times. This chain links TRBV30 with TRBJ2-1; tentative D call: TRBD2 (6 bases). Trimming cost V 1 base and J 8 bases, with 21 bases left between them. Germline CDR1 reads GTSNPN; CDR2 reads SVGIG (reference sequence). The CDR3 length is 16 residues. CDR3 bases: TGTGCCTGGAGTGAAGAAGGCAGAACCTGGGGGGATGAGCAGTTCTTC. As protein: CAWSEEGRTWGDEQFF.

This clone turned up a few times. This chain connects TRBV5-4 to TRBJ1-2; perhaps TRBD1 as D (6 bases). Trimming took 5 bases from V and 2 from J, leaving 10 bases between them. Germline CDR1 reads SGHNT; CDR2 reads YYREEE (reference sequence). The length of the CDR3 is 13 residues. Here the CDR3 DNA reads TGTGCCAGCAGGAGACAGGAAAACTATGGCTACACCTTC. It yields the protein CASRRQENYGYTF.

The chain links TRBV30 to TRBJ1-1, with a weak D call TRBD1 (6 bases). Germline V CDR1 and CDR2: GTSNPN, SVGIG (reference sequence). This CDR3 spans 14 amino acids. V gave up 5 bases and J gave up 2 bases, with 15 bases separating them. CDR3 residues: CAWDPTGGNTEAFF. In nucleotides, the CDR3 is TGTGCCTGGGACCCGACAGGAGGAAACACTGAAGCTTTCTTT.

This clone turned up a few times. This chain links TRBV25-1 with TRBJ2-2, with D perhaps TRBD2 (5 bases). The ends were cut back, 8 bases at V and 6 bases at J, with 19 bases in the middle. The V gene's germline CDR1 is MGHDK and CDR2 SYGVNS. The CDR3 spans 15 residues. CDR3 sequence reads: CASAKGVLKAGELFF. The DNA for the CDR3 is TGTGCCAGCGCCAAGGGAGTGTTGAAGGCCGGGGAGCTGTTTTTT. Full variable domain (remainder filled in from reference TRBV25-1 and TRBJ2-2): EADIYQTPRYLVIGTGKKITLECSQTMGHDKMYWYQQDPGMELHLIHYSYGVNSTEKGDLSSESTVSRIRTEHFPLTLESARPSHTSQYLCASAKGVLKAGELFFGEGSRLTVL.

This clone appeared a few times. The chain employs TRBV7-9 and TRBJ2-5; D possibly corresponds to TRBD2 (6 bases). In germline, CDR1 is SEHNR, CDR2 FQNEAQ (reference sequence). The CDR3 loop spans 14 amino acids. V dropped 6 bases and J dropped 4 bases, with 15 bases sitting between them. CDR3 sequence reads: CASRSDGSGETQYF. For the CDR3, the DNA is TGTGCCAGCAGATCGGACGGGAGCGGAGAGACCCAGTACTTC.

The chain joins TRBV18 to TRBJ2-1; 7 positions agree with TRBD1. The V segment lost 0 bases and the J segment 8 bases; nucleotides outside the gene matches: 7. This CDR3 region has 15 residues. Germline lookup yields CDR1 KGHSH and CDR2 LQKENI. The CDR3 is CASSPPRQGVDEQFF. The CDR3 bases are TGTGCCAGCTCACCACCCCGACAGGGTGTGGATGAGCAGTTCTTC.

This sequence joins TRBV30 and TRBJ1-2, with 7 bases fitting TRBD1. The germline V gene encodes CDR1 GTSNPN and CDR2 SVGIG (reference sequence). The CDR3 spans 11 residues. CDR3 residues: CVAGQDYGYTF. CDR3 DNA sequence: TGTGTAGCAGGACAGGACTATGGCTACACCTTC.

This chain connects TRBV18 to TRBJ2-1; 8 nucleotides align to TRBD2. CDR3 length: 16 amino acids. V shed 3 bases and J 3 bases; nucleotides not matched to a gene: 7. The germline CDR1 and CDR2 sequences are KGHSH and LQKENI. The CDR3 nucleotides are TGTGCCAGCTCACCTGCTGGTAGCGGGAACTACAATGAGCAGTTCTTC. Translated, it gives CASSPAGSGNYNEQFF.

The gene calls are TRBV5-5 and TRBJ2-7; D is unresolved. The CDR3 runs 13 residues. Trimming cost V 0 bases and J 0 bases, with 4 bases left between them. Germline CDR1 reads SGHKS; CDR2 reads YYEKEE (reference sequence). CDR3 in amino acids: CASSLDGSYEQYF. CDR3 nucleotide sequence: TGTGCCAGCAGCTTGGACGGCTCCTACGAGCAGTACTTC.

V and J are TRBV7-9 and TRBJ2-6; D call uncertain. Germline lookup yields CDR1 SEHNR and CDR2 FQNEAQ (reference sequence). Between the trimmed V and J ends, which lost 5 bases and 1 base, there was a span of 6 bases. This CDR3 is 14 amino acids long. CDR3 sequence reads: CASSPGSGANVLTF. The CDR3 bases are TGTGCCAGCAGCCCAGGTTCTGGGGCCAACGTCCTGACTTTC.

The rearrangement uses TRBV15 and TRBJ1-5; D may be TRBD1 (5 bases). The V gene's germline CDR1 is LNHNV and CDR2 YYDKDF (reference sequence). The CDR3 loop spans 14 amino acids. V was shortened by 3 bases and J by 3 bases, with 9 bases between the two germline ends. CDR3: CATSSTGSNQPQHF. The CDR3 DNA reads as TGTGCCACCAGCAGTACAGGATCCAATCAGCCCCAGCATTTT.

This clone was detected only a few times. The V and J genes are TRBV6-5 and TRBJ2-1, with TRBD1 identical over 7 bases. J gave up 9 bases and V 5 bases, and 10 bases lay outside the gene matches. This CDR3 has 14 residues. Germline lookup yields CDR1 MNHEY and CDR2 SVGAGI. The CDR3 DNA follows: TGTGCCAGCAGTCCCCGACAGGGAGCCTCTGAGCAGTTCTTC. Its protein product is CASSPRQGASEQFF.

The V gene is TRBV7-9, the J gene TRBJ1-1, with 7 bases identical to TRBD1. This CDR3 is 14 amino acids long. Germline CDR1 is SEHNR and CDR2 is FQNEAQ (reference sequence). Trimming cost V 5 bases and J 1 base; bases outside gene matches: 4. CDR3 residues: CASSGGTANTEAFF. In nucleotides, the CDR3 is TGTGCCAGCAGCGGAGGGACAGCGAACACTGAAGCTTTCTTT. Drawing the rest from reference TRBV7-9 and TRBJ1-1, the complete variable domain is DTGVSQNPRHKITKRGQNVTFRCDPISEHNRLYWYRQTLGQGPEFLTYFQNEAQLEKSRLLSDRFSAERPKGSFSTLEIQRTEQGDSAMYLCASSGGTANTEAFFGQGTRLTVV.

The V gene is TRBV27, the J gene TRBJ2-7; the match to TRBD2 covers 8 bases. This CDR3 region has 16 residues. CDR1 is MNHEY, CDR2 SMNVEV, per germline (reference sequence). The V segment lost 5 bases and the J segment 3 bases; nucleotides outside the gene matches: 12. The chain's CDR3 is CASSALPGLGIYEQYF. In nucleotides, the CDR3 is TGTGCCAGCAGTGCGCTGCCGGGACTAGGGATCTACGAGCAGTACTTC.

This chain connects TRBV5-4 to TRBJ2-4; TRBD2 might be the D (6 bases). Germline CDR1 is SGHNT and CDR2 is YYREEE (reference sequence). The CDR3 runs to 14 residues. Trimming stripped 4 bases from V and 3 bases from J, with 11 bases between. The CDR3 DNA reads as TGTGCCAGCAGCCGGGGGTCAGACAAAAACATTCAGTACTTC. Residues: CASSRGSDKNIQYF.

This clone turned up a few times. V is TRBV2 and J is TRBJ2-7; TRBD1 matches at 7 bases. Germline assignment: CDR1 SNHLY and CDR2 FYNNEI. The CDR3 length is 15 residues. V shed 9 bases and J 2 bases; nucleotides not matched to a gene: 13. CDR3 DNA sequence: TGTGCCAGTGGTAGACAGGGCGTCCCTCCCTACGAGCAGTACTTC. It yields the protein CASGRQGVPPYEQYF.

The table lists this clone with a few counts. V usage is TRBV6-6 and J usage is TRBJ2-7, with 11 nucleotides matching TRBD2. The trim removed 8 bases at V and 2 bases at J, leaving 8 bases unmatched. Germline CDR1 is MNHNY and CDR2 is SVGAGI (reference sequence). This CDR3 contains 15 residues. The CDR3 nucleotides read TGTGCCAGCGGACCGTTAGCGGGAGGGCCCTACGAGCAGTACTTC. Protein sequence: CASGPLAGGPYEQYF.

The J gene is TRBJ1-2, the V gene TRBV6-6, with TRBD1 as a possible D gene (6 bases). Trimming stripped 2 bases from V and 10 bases from J, with 23 bases between. This CDR3 contains 16 residues. Looked up from germline, CDR1 is MNHNY and CDR2 is SVGAGI (reference sequence). The CDR3 DNA follows: TGTGCCAGCAGTTACGAGTCGGGACATCGGACCGCCCTCTACACCTTC. This translates into CASSYESGHRTALYTF.